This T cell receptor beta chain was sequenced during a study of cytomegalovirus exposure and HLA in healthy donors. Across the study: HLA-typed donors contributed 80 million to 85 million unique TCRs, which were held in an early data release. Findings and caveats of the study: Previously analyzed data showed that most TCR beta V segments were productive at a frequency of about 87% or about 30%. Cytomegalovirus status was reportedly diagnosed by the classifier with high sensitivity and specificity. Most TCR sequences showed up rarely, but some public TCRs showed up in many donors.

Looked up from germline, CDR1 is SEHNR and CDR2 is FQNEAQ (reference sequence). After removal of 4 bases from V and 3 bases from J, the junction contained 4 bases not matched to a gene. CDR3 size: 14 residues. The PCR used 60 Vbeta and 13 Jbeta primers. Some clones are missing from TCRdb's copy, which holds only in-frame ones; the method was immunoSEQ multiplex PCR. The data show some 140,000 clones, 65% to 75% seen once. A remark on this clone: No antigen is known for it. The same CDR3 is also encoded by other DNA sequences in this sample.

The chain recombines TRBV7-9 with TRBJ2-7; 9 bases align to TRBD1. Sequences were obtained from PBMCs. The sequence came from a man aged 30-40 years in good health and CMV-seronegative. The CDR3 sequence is CASSSPGQGYEQYF. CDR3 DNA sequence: TGTGCCAGCAGCTCACCGGGACAGGGCTACGAGCAGTACTTC.